This T cell receptor (beta chain) was identified in a study of blood T cell repertoires in COVID-19. Study-level information: Spain, Italy and the United States supplied samples that represented acute and convalescent COVID-19.

Cohort placement rested on clinical history that participants reported themselves. Libraries were prepared by immunoSEQ multiplex PCR; TCRdb keeps only in-frame clonotypes and omits some of them. The table shows about 400,000 clones, with roughly 90% occurring only once. The CDR3 is made up of 11 amino acids. The V gene lost 6 bases and the J gene lost 8 bases, with 7 bases spanning the gap. In this sample, this clone turned up once. This receptor was taken from a woman aged 25 to 45 with acute COVID-19. V usage is TRBV23-1 and J usage is TRBJ1-4, with D hard to call. TRBV23-1 is assigned to the ORF class and has an uncertain function. The sample comprised PBMCs or T cells enriched from blood (not recorded which). The CDR3 sequence is CASRTIEKLFF. The CDR3, as DNA: TGCGCCAGCAGAACAATAGAAAAACTGTTTTTT.